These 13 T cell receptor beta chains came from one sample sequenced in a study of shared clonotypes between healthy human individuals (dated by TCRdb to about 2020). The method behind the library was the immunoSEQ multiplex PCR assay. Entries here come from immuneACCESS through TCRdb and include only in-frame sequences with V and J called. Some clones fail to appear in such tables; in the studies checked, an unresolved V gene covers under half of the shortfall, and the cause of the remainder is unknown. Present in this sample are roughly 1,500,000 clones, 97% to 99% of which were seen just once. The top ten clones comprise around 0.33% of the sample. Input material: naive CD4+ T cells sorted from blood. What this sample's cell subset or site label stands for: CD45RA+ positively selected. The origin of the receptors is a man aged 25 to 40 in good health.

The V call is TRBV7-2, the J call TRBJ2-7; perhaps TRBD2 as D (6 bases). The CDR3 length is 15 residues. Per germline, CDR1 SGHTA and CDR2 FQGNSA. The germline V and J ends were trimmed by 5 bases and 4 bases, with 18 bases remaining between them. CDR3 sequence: CASSEEARRGYEQYF. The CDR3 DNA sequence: TGTGCCAGCAGCGAAGAAGCGAGGAGGGGATACGAGCAGTACTTC.

The CDR3 loop is CASSSAGGPYNEQFF. The CDR3 coding sequence is TGTGCCAGCAGTTCAGCGGGAGGCCCCTACAATGAGCAGTTCTTC. This chain uses TRBV28 with TRBJ2-1, with TRBD2 matching over 9 bases. The trim removed 4 bases at V and 2 bases at J, leaving 3 bases unmatched. Per germline, CDR1 MDHEN and CDR2 SYDVKM. This CDR3 has 15 amino acids.

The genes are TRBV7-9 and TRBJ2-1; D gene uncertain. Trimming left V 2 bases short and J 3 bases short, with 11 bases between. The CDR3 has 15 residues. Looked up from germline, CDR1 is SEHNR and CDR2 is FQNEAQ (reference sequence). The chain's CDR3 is CASSLSPTIYNEQFF. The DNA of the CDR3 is TGTGCCAGCAGCTTATCCCCCACCATCTACAATGAGCAGTTCTTC.

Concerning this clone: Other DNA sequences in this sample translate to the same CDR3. CDR3 region: CASSLVGGETQYF. The CDR3 DNA reads TGCGCCAGCAGCTTGGTTGGCGGCGAGACCCAGTACTTC. The chain is built from TRBV5-1 and TRBJ2-5; D is uncertain. Trimming shortened V by 0 bases and J by 5 bases, and 8 bases separated the two germline ends. The CDR3 contains 13 residues. Per the germline V gene, CDR1 is SGHRS and CDR2 is YFSETQ.

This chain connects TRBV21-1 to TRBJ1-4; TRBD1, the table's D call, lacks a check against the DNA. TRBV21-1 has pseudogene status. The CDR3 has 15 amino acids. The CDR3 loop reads CASSAPGQLNEKLFF. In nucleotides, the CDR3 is TGTGCCAGCAGCGCTCCGGGACAGCTGAATGAAAAACTGTTTTTT.

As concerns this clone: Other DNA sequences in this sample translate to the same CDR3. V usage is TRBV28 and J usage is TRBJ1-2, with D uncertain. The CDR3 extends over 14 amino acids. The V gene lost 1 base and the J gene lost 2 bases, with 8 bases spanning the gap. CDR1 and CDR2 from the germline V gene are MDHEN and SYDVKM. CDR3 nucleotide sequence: TGTGCCAGCAGTTTATCGGCGGGGAACTATGGCTACACCTTC. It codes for CASSLSAGNYGYTF.

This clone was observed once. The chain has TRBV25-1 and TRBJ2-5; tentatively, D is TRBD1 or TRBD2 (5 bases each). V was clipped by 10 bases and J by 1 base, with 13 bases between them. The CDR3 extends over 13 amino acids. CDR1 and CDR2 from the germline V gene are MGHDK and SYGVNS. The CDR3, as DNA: TGTGCCACCCGGGACGGATTCCAAGAGACCCAGTACTTC. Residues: CATRDGFQETQYF.

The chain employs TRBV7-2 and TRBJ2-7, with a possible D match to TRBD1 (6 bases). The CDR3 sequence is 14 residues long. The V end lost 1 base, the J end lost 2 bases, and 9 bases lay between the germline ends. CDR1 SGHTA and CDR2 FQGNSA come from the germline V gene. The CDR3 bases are TGTGCCAGCAGCTTAGTAACAGGGACCTACGAGCAGTACTTC. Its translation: CASSLVTGTYEQYF.

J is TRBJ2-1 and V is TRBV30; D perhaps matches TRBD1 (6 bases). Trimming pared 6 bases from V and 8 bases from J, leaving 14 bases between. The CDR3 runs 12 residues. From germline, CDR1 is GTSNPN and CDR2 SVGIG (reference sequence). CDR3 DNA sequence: TGTGCCTGTATTTCACAGGGATATGAGCAGTTCTTC. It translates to CACISQGYEQFF.

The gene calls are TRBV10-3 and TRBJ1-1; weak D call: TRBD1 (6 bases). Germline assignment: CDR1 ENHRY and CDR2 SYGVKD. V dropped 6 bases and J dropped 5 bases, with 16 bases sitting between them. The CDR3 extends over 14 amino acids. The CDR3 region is CAISATDSTTEAFF. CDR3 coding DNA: TGTGCCATCAGCGCAACGGACAGCACAACTGAAGCTTTCTTT.

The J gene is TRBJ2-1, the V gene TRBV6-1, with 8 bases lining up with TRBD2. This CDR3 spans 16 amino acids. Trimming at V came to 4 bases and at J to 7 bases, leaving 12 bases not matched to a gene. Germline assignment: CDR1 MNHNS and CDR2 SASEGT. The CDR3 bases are TGTGCCAGCAGTGTAACTAGCGGCCAGCGATGGAATGAGCAGTTCTTC. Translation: CASSVTSGQRWNEQFF.

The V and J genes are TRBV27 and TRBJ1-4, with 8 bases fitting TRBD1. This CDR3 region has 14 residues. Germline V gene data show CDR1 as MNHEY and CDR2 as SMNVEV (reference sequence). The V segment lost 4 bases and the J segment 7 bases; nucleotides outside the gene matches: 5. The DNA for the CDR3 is TGTGCCAGCAGTTCCTACAGGGGGATTGAAAAACTGTTTTTT. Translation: CASSSYRGIEKLFF.

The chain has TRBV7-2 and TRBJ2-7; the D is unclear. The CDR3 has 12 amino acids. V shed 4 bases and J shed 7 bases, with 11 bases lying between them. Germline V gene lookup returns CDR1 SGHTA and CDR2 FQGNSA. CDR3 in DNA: TGTGCCAGCAGCTCCTTCTACGGGGAGCAGTACTTC. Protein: CASSSFYGEQYF.